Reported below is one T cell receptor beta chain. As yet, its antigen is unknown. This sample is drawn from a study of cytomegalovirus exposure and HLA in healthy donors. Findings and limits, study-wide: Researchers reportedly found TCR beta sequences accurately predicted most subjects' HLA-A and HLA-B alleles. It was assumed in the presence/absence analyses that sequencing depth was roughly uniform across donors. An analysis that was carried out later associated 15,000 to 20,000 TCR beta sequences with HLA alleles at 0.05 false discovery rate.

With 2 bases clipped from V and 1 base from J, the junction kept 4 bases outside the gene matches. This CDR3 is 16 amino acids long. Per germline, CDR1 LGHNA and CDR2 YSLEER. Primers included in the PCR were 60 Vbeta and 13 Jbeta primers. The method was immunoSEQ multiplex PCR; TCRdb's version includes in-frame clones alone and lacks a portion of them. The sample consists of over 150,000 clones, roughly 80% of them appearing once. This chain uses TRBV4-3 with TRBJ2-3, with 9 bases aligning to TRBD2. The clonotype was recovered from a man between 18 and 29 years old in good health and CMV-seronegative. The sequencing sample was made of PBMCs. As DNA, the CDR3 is TGCGCCAGCAGCCAACTAATAGCGGGAGGCACAGATACGCAGTATTTT. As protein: CASSQLIAGGTDTQYF.